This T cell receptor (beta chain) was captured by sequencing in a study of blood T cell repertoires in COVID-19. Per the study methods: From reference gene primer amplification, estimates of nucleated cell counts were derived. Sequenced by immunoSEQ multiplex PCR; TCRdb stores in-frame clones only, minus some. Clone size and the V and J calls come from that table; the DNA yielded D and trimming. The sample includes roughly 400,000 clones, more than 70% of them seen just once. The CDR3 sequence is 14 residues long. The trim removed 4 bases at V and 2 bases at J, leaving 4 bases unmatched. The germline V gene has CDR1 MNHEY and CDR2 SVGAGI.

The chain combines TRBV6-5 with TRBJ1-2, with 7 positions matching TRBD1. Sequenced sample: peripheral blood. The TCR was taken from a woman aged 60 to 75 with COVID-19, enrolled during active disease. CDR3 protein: CASSSTGRNYGYTF. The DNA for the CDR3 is TGTGCCAGCAGTTCGACAGGGCGAAACTATGGCTACACCTTC.